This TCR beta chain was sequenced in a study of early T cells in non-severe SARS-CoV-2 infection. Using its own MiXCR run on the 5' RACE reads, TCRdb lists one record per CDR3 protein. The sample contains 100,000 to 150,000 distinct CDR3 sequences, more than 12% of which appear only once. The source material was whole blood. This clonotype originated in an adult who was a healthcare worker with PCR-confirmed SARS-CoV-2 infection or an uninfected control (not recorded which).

CDR3 in amino acids: CASTEGHYNSPLHF. The CDR3 nucleotides read TGTGCCAGCACTGAGGGACATTATAATTCACCCCTCCACTTT. The rearrangement uses TRBV27 and TRBJ1-6; possible D gene TRBD1, 6 bases. V lost 7 bases and J lost 4, with 11 bases in between. There are 14 residues in the CDR3. Germline CDR1 and CDR2: MNHEY and SMNVEV (reference sequence).